One TCR beta chain is described in this entry. Antigen: not known. The source of the sample is a study of cytomegalovirus exposure and HLA in healthy donors. Across the whole study: A prior study identified roughly 110 million unique TCR beta sequences from about 179 million T cells. Unique TCRs from HLA-typed donors, about 78 million of them, were held in an early data release.

Regarding the study as a whole: A classifier reportedly called cytomegalovirus status with high sensitivity and specificity.

With 60 Vbeta and 13 Jbeta primers, the PCR was carried out. Assay used: immunoSEQ multiplex PCR; TCRdb lists only in-frame clones, some missing. The sample shows 150,000 or so clones, 83% of them seen only once. Trimming at V came to 6 bases and at J to 5 bases, leaving 8 bases not matched to a gene. The germline V gene encodes CDR1 SGHAT and CDR2 FQNNGV. The CDR3 has 15 amino acids. The sequenced sample was PBMCs. The clonotype was recovered from a middle-aged man in good health and CMV-seropositive. V and J are TRBV11-2 and TRBJ2-5; 11 bases are shared with TRBD1. The CDR3 DNA is TGTGCCAGCAGTAGGACAGGGGGCTTTATGGAGACCCAGTACTTC. This codes for CASSRTGGFMETQYF.